This entry lists 14 T cell receptor beta chains sequenced from one sample in a study of T cells in Graves' hyperthyroidism and ophthalmopathy. Amplified TCR beta CDR3 regions came from RNA transcripts. The primer set for the first-round RT-PCR of the TCR CDR3 was HTBI. TCRdb analysed the multiplex PCR reads with MiXCR anew, one entry per CDR3 protein. This sample has some 180,000 distinct CDR3 sequences; around a sixth occur once, and the top ten carry about half. The sample taken for sequencing was blood. The receptors originated from a woman aged 45-65 years with Graves' hyperthyroidism.

This clonotype was seen more than once but under ten times. The V gene is TRBV24-1, the J gene TRBJ2-2; TRBD1 or TRBD2 may be the D gene (6 bases each). Between the trimmed V and J ends, which lost 1 base and 0 bases, there was a span of 11 bases. This CDR3 is 17 amino acids long. CDR1 and CDR2 from the germline V gene are KGHDR and SFDVKD. This CDR3 is CATSDLLGGTNTGELFF. CDR3 sequence (DNA): TGTGCCACCAGTGATTTACTCGGGGGCACGAACACCGGGGAGCTGTTTTTT.

This clonotype has a count of ten or more. The chain recombines TRBV7-2 with TRBJ2-1, with TRBD1 matching over 8 bases. The CDR3 totals 15 residues. The V gene's germline CDR1 is SGHTA and CDR2 FQGNSA. V dropped 1 base and J dropped 5; count of bases not matched to a gene: 4. This CDR3 is CASSLDSGGHNEQFF. The DNA for the CDR3 is TGTGCCAGCAGCTTAGATTCAGGGGGCCACAATGAGCAGTTCTTC. The whole variable domain, filled in from reference TRBV7-2 and TRBJ2-1, reads GAGVSQSPSNKVTEKGKDVELRCDPISGHTALYWYRQSLGQGLEFLIYFQGNSAPDKSGLPSDRFSAERTGGSVSTLTIQRTQQEDSAVYLCASSLDSGGHNEQFFGPGTRLTVL.

V usage is TRBV6-1 and J usage is TRBJ2-5; unclear D gene. V was shortened by 1 base and J by 2 bases, with 11 bases between the two germline ends. This CDR3 spans 15 amino acids. The germline V gene encodes CDR1 MNHNS and CDR2 SASEGT. The CDR3 DNA reads TGTGCCAGCAGTGAAGGGGTAGTAGCTCAAGAGACCCAGTACTTC. Translation gives CASSEGVVAQETQYF.

This clonotype was detected many times. The CDR3, as DNA: TGTGCCACCAGTGATTACAGCTTCTCGGATGGGGAGACCCAGTACTTC. Protein product: CATSDYSFSDGETQYF. This chain links TRBV24-1 with TRBJ2-5; D is unclear. CDR1 and CDR2 from the germline V gene are KGHDR and SFDVKD. The CDR3 contains 16 residues. V was clipped by 2 bases and J by 5 bases, with 17 bases between them.

There are many counts of this clonotype. The chain carries TRBV12-3 or TRBV12-4 and TRBJ1-1; the D is unclear. The CDR3 has 13 residues. V was shortened by 7 bases and J by 5 bases, with 14 bases between the two germline ends. The chain's CDR3 is CASIRYEGTEAFF. The CDR3 DNA reads TGTGCCAGCATAAGGTACGAAGGAACTGAAGCTTTCTTT.

This sequence joins TRBV18 and TRBJ1-3, with D perhaps TRBD1 (5 bases). V gave up 3 bases and J gave up 4 bases, with 7 bases separating them. Germline CDR1 reads KGHSH; CDR2 reads LQKENI. The CDR3 covers 13 residues. The CDR3: CASSPTEGNTIYF. Written as DNA, the CDR3 is TGTGCCAGCTCACCGACAGAAGGAAACACCATATATTTT.

The CDR3 loop reads CASSLDGQGNSPLHF. In DNA, the CDR3 is TGTGCCAGCAGCTTGGATGGGCAGGGGAATTCACCCCTCCACTTT. The V and J genes are TRBV7-9 and TRBJ1-6, with a possible D match to TRBD1 (6 bases). V lost 3 bases and J lost 7, with 13 bases in between. Germline V CDR1 and CDR2: SEHNR, FQNEAQ (reference sequence). CDR3 length: 15 residues.

This clonotype came up many times. CDR3 DNA sequence: TGTGCCAGCAGTTTGTTCGGGACAGGGGCCTACAATGAGCAGTTCTTC. Protein sequence: CASSLFGTGAYNEQFF. J is TRBJ2-1 and V is TRBV12-3 or TRBV12-4; 10 bases are shared with TRBD1. This CDR3 region has 16 residues. Trimming removed 3 bases from V and 2 bases from J; junction bases left unmatched: 4.

The chain has TRBV5-4 and TRBJ2-7; TRBD2 is a possible D gene (6 bases). The V end was cut by 3 bases, the J end by 1 base, with 11 bases between. The germline CDR1 and CDR2 sequences are SGHNT and YYREEE (reference sequence). This CDR3 spans 14 amino acids. The DNA for the CDR3 is TGTGCCAGCAGCTGGAGGGGACGTTCCTACGAGCAGTACTTC. As protein: CASSWRGRSYEQYF.

This clonotype was seen repeatedly, ten times or more. The rearrangement joins TRBV11-2 to TRBJ2-3; TRBD2 agrees at 10 bases. Germline CDR1 SGHAT, CDR2 FQNNGV. The CDR3 is made up of 16 amino acids. Trimming removed 3 bases from V and 2 bases from J; junction bases left unmatched: 5. The CDR3 here is CASSLRTSGNTDTQYF. The CDR3 nucleotides are TGTGCCAGCAGCTTGAGGACTAGCGGAAACACAGATACGCAGTATTTT.

The chain combines TRBV7-8 with TRBJ2-7, with D unresolved. Trimming stripped 8 bases from V and 0 bases from J, with 14 bases between. The CDR3 length is 14 residues. CDR1 and CDR2 from the germline V gene are SGHVS and FQNEAQ. The CDR3: CASGRVPGSYEQYF. The CDR3, as DNA: TGTGCCAGCGGCCGGGTTCCCGGCTCCTACGAGCAGTACTTC.

This clonotype was counted only a few times. The V and J genes are TRBV19 and TRBJ1-5; perhaps TRBD1 as D (5 bases). The CDR3 runs 16 residues. CDR1 LNHDA and CDR2 SQIVND come from the germline V gene (reference sequence). V lost 7 bases and J 2 bases, leaving 18 bases between the germline ends. CDR3 nucleotide sequence: TGTGCCAGTAATCCGGGCAGGGAATTTGGCAATCAGCCCCAGCATTTT. Its protein is CASNPGREFGNQPQHF.

In this sample, this clonotype turned up many times. CDR3 sequence: CASKKGHLGDEQYF. The CDR3 nucleotides are TGTGCCAGCAAAAAGGGGCACCTGGGGGACGAGCAGTACTTC. The chain joins TRBV27 to TRBJ2-7; perhaps D is TRBD1 or TRBD2 (5 bases each). Trimming pared 7 bases from V and 5 bases from J, leaving 18 bases between. The CDR3 contains 14 residues. CDR1 and CDR2 (germline): MNHEY, SMNVEV (reference sequence).

This clonotype was observed a handful of times. The rearrangement links TRBV7-3 to TRBJ1-2; perhaps TRBD1 as D (6 bases). The CDR3 is made up of 14 amino acids. Germline V CDR1 and CDR2: SGHTA, FQGTGA. The germline V and J ends were trimmed by 2 bases and 6 bases, with 13 bases remaining between them. For the CDR3, the DNA is TGTGCCAGCAGCTTAGGGGGGGCAAACCATGGCTACACCTTC. This codes for CASSLGGANHGYTF.